The 15 T cell receptor beta chains reported below all come from one sample, sequenced in a study of sequential checkpoint blockade in melanoma (dated by TCRdb to about 2019). To prepare the library, the immunoSEQ multiplex PCR assay was applied. Not all clones reach the TCRdb copy of this immuneACCESS table, which keeps in-frame sequences only. Checked studies attribute under half of the gap to unresolved V genes and leave the rest unexplained. For this sample there are about 21,000 clones; roughly 80% appear just once. The top ten hold around 9.1% of the sample. According to the study, the label for this sample's treatment or condition signals: randomized to nivolumab then ipilimumab (arm A) or the reverse (arm B). The sample here was CD8+ T cells sorted from blood (inferred from file names), taken from a patient given nivolumab and ipilimumab in sequence. These receptors all come from a human donor with melanoma.

This chain connects TRBV27 to TRBJ2-7; perhaps TRBD1 as D (5 bases). The germline gives CDR1 MNHEY, CDR2 SMNVEV (reference sequence). The CDR3 loop spans 14 amino acids. V was cut by 7 bases and J by 5 bases, with 18 bases left in between. The CDR3 here is CASIQQAGMDEQYF. The CDR3 DNA reads as TGTGCCAGCATCCAGCAGGCAGGGATGGACGAGCAGTACTTC.

This chain connects TRBV2 to TRBJ1-5; D not resolved. The V gene's germline CDR1 is SNHLY and CDR2 FYNNEI. This CDR3 spans 17 amino acids. Trimming removed 5 bases at V and 0 bases at J, with 17 bases between. CDR3 bases: TGTGCCAGCAGTAAATCGAGTCAGGCGTATAGCAATCAGCCCCAGCATTTT. Translating gives CASSKSSQAYSNQPQHF.

The chain couples TRBV19 to TRBJ2-5; TRBD1 agrees at 9 bases. J was trimmed by 5 bases and V by 4 bases; bases with no gene match: 11. This CDR3 has 16 amino acids. CDR1 and CDR2 (germline): LNHDA, SQIVND (reference sequence). CDR3 DNA sequence: TGTGCCAGTAGTACCCGGGACAGGGTTTTATGGGAGACCCAGTACTTC. Its protein product is CASSTRDRVLWETQYF.

The chain couples TRBV15 to TRBJ2-7; 9 bases match TRBD1. CDR3 length: 13 amino acids. In germline, CDR1 is LNHNV, CDR2 YYDKDF (reference sequence). Losses at the gene ends were 5 bases for V and 6 bases for J; bases not matched to a gene: 5. This CDR3 is CATSGDRASEQYF. The CDR3 nucleotides are TGTGCCACCAGCGGGGACAGGGCGTCCGAGCAGTACTTC.

J is TRBJ1-1 and V is TRBV9; 7 bases are shared with TRBD1. Unmatched junction bases numbered 2, after V lost 4 bases and J lost 5 bases. Germline V gene sequence: CDR1 SGDLS, CDR2 YYNGEE. The CDR3 runs 12 residues. CDR3 loop: CASSQGDTEAFF. CDR3 DNA sequence: TGTGCCAGCAGCCAGGGGGATACTGAAGCTTTCTTT.

This chain joins TRBV9 and TRBJ2-5; D might be TRBD1 (6 bases). V lost 3 bases and J lost 4, with 10 bases in between. This CDR3 has 13 residues. From germline, CDR1 is SGDLS and CDR2 YYNGEE. The CDR3 loop is CASSEGGVETQYF. CDR3 nucleotides: TGTGCCAGCAGCGAAGGGGGAGTAGAGACCCAGTACTTC. Drawing the rest from reference TRBV9 and TRBJ2-5, the complete variable domain is DSGVTQTPKHLITATGQRVTLRCSPRSGDLSVYWYQQSLDQGLQFLIQYYNGEERAKGNILERFSAQQFPDLHSELNLSSLELGDSALYFCASSEGGVETQYFGPGTRLLVL.

The chain joins TRBV7-8 to TRBJ2-5; 8 nucleotides align to TRBD1. TRBJ2-7 matches the DNA end more closely, so the J call is doubtful. The CDR3 is 14 residues long. Germline V gene data show CDR1 as SGHVS and CDR2 as FQNEAQ. CDR3 in amino acids: CASSLVGQVDEQYF. The CDR3, as DNA: TGTGCCAGCAGCTTAGTGGGACAGGTGGACGAGCAGTACTTC.

The CDR3 sequence is CSVTTGRGGYTF. CDR3 DNA sequence: TGCAGCGTAACTACAGGGAGGGGTGGCTACACCTTC. The chain uses TRBV29-1 and TRBJ1-2; possibly TRBD1 for D (6 bases). With 6 bases removed from V and 7 bases from J, the gap between germline ends came to 15 bases. Germline-derived CDR1 and CDR2 are SQVTM and ANQGSEA. The CDR3 has 12 amino acids.

The sample holds a few counts of this clone. This rearrangement joins TRBV11-2 to TRBJ1-1; D remains unclear. This CDR3 has 13 amino acids. Germline V gives CDR1 SGHAT, CDR2 FQNNGV. With 2 bases removed from V and 7 bases from J, the gap between germline ends came to 11 bases. The CDR3, as DNA: TGTGCCAGCAGCTTACAAGAGGGCCTTGAAGCTTTCTTT. Translation gives CASSLQEGLEAFF.

The rearrangement joins TRBV27 to TRBJ2-7; TRBD2 might be the D (6 bases). The V end lost 6 bases, the J end lost 3 bases, and 9 bases lay between the germline ends. This CDR3 has 12 residues. Germline V gene sequence: CDR1 MNHEY, CDR2 SMNVEV (reference sequence). This CDR3 reads CASSYSGYEQYF. CDR3 sequence (DNA): TGTGCCAGCAGCTATAGCGGCTACGAGCAGTACTTC.

The rearrangement uses TRBV5-6 and TRBJ1-5, with D possibly being TRBD1 (6 bases). This CDR3 contains 14 residues. Trimming took 0 bases from V and 9 from J, leaving 13 bases between them. The germline V gene has CDR1 SGHDT and CDR2 YYEEEE. CDR3 in DNA: TGTGCCAGCAGCTTGGGGGACAAAGGCGCGCCCCAGCATTTT. Translated, it gives CASSLGDKGAPQHF.

The chain combines TRBV5-6 with TRBJ1-2; 7 positions match TRBD1. CDR1 and CDR2 (germline): SGHDT, YYEEEE. The CDR3 sequence is 14 residues long. Trimming at V came to 2 bases and at J to 3 bases, leaving 4 bases not matched to a gene. The CDR3 DNA reads TGTGCCAGCAGCTTAGGGGACAGAGACTATGGCTACACCTTC. This encodes CASSLGDRDYGYTF.

This chain links TRBV19 with TRBJ2-7, with 7 bases aligning to TRBD1. V lost 7 bases to trimming and J lost 0 bases; unmatched junction nucleotides: 6. CDR3 length equals 14 residues. Germline V gives CDR1 LNHDA, CDR2 SQIVND (reference sequence). The DNA of the CDR3 is TGTGCCAGTACCGTGACAGGGACCTCCTACGAGCAGTACTTC. Its translation: CASTVTGTSYEQYF.

The chain carries TRBV7-9 and TRBJ2-7; 7 bases match TRBD1. This CDR3 contains 15 residues. CDR1 and CDR2 from the germline V gene are SEHNR and FQNEAQ (reference sequence). V was clipped by 5 bases and J by 5 bases; unmatched bases: 12. This chain's CDR3 is CASSLVDREDNEQYF. CDR3 in DNA: TGTGCCAGCAGCCTTGTCGACAGGGAAGACAACGAGCAGTACTTC. Based on the CDR3 plus reference TRBV7-9 and TRBJ2-7, the full variable domain is DTGVSQNPRHKITKRGQNVTFRCDPISEHNRLYWYRQTLGQGPEFLTYFQNEAQLEKSRLLSDRFSAERPKGSFSTLEIQRTEQGDSAMYLCASSLVDREDNEQYFGPGTRLTVT.

This clone has only a few counts. CDR3 region: CASSPARGTYGYTF. The CDR3 DNA reads TGTGCCAGCAGCCCTGCTAGGGGTACCTATGGCTACACCTTC. The chain is built from TRBV13 and TRBJ1-2; D perhaps matches TRBD1 (5 bases). Germline-derived CDR1 and CDR2 are PRHDT and FYEKMQ (reference sequence). There are 14 residues in the CDR3. V was cut by 5 bases and J by 4 bases, with 14 bases left in between.